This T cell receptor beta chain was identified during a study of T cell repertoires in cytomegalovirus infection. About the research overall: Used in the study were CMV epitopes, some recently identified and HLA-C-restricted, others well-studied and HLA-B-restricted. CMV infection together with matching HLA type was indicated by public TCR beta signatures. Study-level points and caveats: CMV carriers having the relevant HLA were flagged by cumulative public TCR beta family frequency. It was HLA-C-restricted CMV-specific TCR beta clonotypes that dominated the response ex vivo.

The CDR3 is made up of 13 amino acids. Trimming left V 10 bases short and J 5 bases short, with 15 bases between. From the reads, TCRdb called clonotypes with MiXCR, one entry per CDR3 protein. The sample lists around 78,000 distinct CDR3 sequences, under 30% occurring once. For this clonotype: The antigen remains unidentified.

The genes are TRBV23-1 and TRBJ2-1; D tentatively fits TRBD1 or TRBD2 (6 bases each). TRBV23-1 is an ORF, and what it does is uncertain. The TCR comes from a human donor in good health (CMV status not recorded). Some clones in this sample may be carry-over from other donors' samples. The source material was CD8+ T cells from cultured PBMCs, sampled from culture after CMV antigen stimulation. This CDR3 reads CATLGGRNNEQFF. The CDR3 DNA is TGCGCCACCCTGGGGGGCAGAAACAATGAGCAGTTCTTC.